Reported below is one TCR beta chain. This sample is drawn from a study of blood T cell repertoires in COVID-19. The wider study: Researchers got acute and convalescent COVID-19 samples from the United States, Italy and Spain. PBMCs, B-cell-depleted T cells, or T cells provided the cDNA or gDNA that made up the material.

Per the germline V gene, CDR1 is SGHRS and CDR2 is YFSETQ. The trim removed 0 bases at V and 4 bases at J, leaving 5 bases unmatched. This CDR3 has 15 amino acids. Seattle enrolled patients during active infection and tracked them longitudinally. In the authors' methods: Amplification from reference gene primers served as the basis for estimated nucleated cell counts. Here immunoSEQ multiplex PCR was the method, and the copy in TCRdb shows in-frame clones only, minus some. The V and J calls and clone size were taken over from that table, and D and trimming were inferred from the DNA. The sample consists of approximately 290,000 clones, under 85% of them appearing once.

This clonotype was sampled from a human donor with COVID-19, enrolled during active disease. The donor label of this sample is uncertain. V is TRBV5-1 and J is TRBJ1-2; TRBD1 aligns across 8 bases. Material: peripheral blood. The CDR3 bases are TGCGCCAGCAGCTTGGAACCAGGGGGCACCTATGGCTACACCTTC. This sequence encodes CASSLEPGGTYGYTF.